The T cell receptor (beta chain) described here comes from a study of T cell responses to AZD1222 COVID-19 vaccine. Findings of the study overall: All repertoire sampling was performed exclusively after the peak T cell response. Seropositivity was recorded at baseline in only six AZD1222 recipients. The donor cohort was predominantly white British with a female majority, and clonal diversity may have been underestimated.

V was trimmed by 4 bases and J by 4 bases, leaving 10 bases between them. The CDR3 contains 14 residues. Germline V gene sequence: CDR1 SEHNR, CDR2 FQNEAQ (reference sequence). Some clones are missing from TCRdb's copy, which holds only in-frame ones; the method was immunoSEQ multiplex PCR. The sample consists of about 76,000 clones, over 65% of them appearing once. The count of this clone is one. The antigen remains unidentified. V gene TRBV7-9 combines with J gene TRBJ1-4; D not certain. Sample: peripheral blood, taken 28 days after the second dose of the MenACWY control vaccine. The sequence came from an adult who received the MenACWY meningococcal vaccine as a control. The CDR3 DNA follows: TGTGCCAGCAGCTCCATCTCAGTTAATGAAAAACTGTTTTTT. Protein sequence: CASSSISVNEKLFF.